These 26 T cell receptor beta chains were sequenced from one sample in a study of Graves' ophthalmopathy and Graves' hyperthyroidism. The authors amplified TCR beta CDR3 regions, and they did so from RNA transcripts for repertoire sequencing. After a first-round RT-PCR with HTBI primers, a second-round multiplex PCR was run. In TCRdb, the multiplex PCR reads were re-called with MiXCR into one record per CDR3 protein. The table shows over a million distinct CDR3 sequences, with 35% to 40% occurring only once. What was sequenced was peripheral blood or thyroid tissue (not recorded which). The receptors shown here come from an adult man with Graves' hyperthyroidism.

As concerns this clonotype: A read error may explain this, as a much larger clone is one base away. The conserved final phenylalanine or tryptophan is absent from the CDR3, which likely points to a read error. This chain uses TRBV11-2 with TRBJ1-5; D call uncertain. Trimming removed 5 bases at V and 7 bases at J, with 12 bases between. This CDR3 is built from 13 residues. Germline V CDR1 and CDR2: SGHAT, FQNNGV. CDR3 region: CASSPPGAQPQHC. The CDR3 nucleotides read TGTGCCAGCAGCCCCCCGGGAGCCCAGCCCCAGCATTGT.

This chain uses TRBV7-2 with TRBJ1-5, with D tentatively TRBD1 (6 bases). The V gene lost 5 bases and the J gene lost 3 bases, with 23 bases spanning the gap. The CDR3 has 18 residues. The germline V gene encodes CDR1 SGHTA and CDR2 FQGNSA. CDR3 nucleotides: TGTGCCAGCAGCCGCCAGGTTGGGGGGAGGGGGAACAATCAGCCCCAGCATTTT. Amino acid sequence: CASSRQVGGRGNNQPQHF.

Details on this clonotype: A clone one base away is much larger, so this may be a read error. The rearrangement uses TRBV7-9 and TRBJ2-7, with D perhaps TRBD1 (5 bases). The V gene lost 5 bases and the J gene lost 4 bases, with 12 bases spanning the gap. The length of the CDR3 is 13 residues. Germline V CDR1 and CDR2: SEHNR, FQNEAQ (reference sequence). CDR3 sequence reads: CASSGQFHYEQYF. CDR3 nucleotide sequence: TGTGCCAGCAGCGGACAATTCCATTACGAGCAGTACTTC.

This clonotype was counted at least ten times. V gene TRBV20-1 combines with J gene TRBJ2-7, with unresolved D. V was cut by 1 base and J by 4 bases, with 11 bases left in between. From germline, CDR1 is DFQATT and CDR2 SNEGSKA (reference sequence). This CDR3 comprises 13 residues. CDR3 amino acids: CSARVGPRYEQYF. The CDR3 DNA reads TGCAGTGCTAGAGTAGGACCCAGATACGAGCAGTACTTC.

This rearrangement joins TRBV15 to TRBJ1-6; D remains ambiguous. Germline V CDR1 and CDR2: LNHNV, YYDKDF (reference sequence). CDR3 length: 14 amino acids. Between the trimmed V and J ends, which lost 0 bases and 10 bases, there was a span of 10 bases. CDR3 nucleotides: TGTGCCACCAGCAGAGACGTCTATGGCTCACCCCTCCACTTT. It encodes CATSRDVYGSPLHF.

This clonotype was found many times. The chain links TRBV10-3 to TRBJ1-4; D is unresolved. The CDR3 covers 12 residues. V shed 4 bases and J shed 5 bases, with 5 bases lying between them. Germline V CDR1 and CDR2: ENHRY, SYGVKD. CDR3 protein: CAISVGNEKLFF. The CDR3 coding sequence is TGTGCCATCAGTGTGGGGAATGAAAAACTGTTTTTT.

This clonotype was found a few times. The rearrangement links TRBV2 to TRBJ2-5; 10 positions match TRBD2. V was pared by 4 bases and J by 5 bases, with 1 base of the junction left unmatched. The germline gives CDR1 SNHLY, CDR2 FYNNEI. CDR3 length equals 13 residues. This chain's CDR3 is CASSASGSETQYF. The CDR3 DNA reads TGTGCCAGCAGTGCTAGCGGGAGTGAGACCCAGTACTTC. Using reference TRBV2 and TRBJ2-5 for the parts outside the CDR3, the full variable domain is EPEVTQTPSHQVTQMGQEVILRCVPISNHLYFYWYRQILGQKVEFLVSFYNNEISEKSEIFDDQFSVERPDGSNFTLKIRSTKLEDSAMYFCASSASGSETQYFGPGTRLLVL.

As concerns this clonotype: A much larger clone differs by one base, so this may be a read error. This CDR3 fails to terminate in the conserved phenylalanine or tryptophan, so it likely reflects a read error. This CDR3 reads CSVEGGRGYTEAFL. Written as DNA, the CDR3 is TGCAGCGTTGAAGGTGGCAGGGGATACACTGAAGCTTTCCTT. The chain is built from TRBV29-1 and TRBJ1-1; tentative D call: TRBD1 (6 bases). Germline V gene data show CDR1 as SQVTM and CDR2 as ANQGSEA. CDR3 length: 14 amino acids. V was cut by 1 base and J by 3 bases, with 12 bases left in between.

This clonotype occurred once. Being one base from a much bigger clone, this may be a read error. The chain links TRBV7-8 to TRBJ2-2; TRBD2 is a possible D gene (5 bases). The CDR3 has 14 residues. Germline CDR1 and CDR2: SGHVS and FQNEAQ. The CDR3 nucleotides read TGTGCCAGCAGCTATAAAGCCAACACCGGGGAGCCGTTTTTT. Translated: CASSYKANTGEPFF.

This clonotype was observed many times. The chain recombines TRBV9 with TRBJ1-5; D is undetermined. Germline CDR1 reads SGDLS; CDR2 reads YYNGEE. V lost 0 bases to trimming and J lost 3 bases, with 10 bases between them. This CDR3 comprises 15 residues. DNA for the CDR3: TGTGCCAGCAGCGTAGGAGGGATCTCCAATCAGCCCCAGCATTTT. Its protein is CASSVGGISNQPQHF.

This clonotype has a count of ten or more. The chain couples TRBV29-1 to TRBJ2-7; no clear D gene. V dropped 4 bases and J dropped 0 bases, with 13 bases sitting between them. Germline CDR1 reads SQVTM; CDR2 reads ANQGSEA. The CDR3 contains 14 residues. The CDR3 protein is CSVASFEYSYEQYF. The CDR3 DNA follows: TGCAGCGTTGCTAGTTTTGAATACTCCTACGAGCAGTACTTC.

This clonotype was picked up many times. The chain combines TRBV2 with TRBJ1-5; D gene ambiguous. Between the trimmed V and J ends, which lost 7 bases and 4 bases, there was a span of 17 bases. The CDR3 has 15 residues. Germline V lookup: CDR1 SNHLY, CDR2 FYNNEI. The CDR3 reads CASTRASAANQPQHF. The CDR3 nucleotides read TGTGCCAGCACCCGGGCCAGCGCCGCGAATCAGCCCCAGCATTTT.

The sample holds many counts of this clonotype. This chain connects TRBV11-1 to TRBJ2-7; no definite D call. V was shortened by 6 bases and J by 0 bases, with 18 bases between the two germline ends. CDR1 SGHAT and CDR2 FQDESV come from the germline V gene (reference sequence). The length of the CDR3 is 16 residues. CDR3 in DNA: TGTGCCAGCAGTTCGGCTGTCGCGGCGGACTCCTACGAGCAGTACTTC. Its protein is CASSSAVAADSYEQYF. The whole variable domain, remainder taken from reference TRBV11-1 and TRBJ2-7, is EAEVAQSPRYKITEKSQAVAFWCDPISGHATLYWYRQILGQGPELLVQFQDESVVDDSQLPKDRFSAERLKGVDSTLKIQPAELGDSAMYLCASSSAVAADSYEQYFGPGTRLTVT.

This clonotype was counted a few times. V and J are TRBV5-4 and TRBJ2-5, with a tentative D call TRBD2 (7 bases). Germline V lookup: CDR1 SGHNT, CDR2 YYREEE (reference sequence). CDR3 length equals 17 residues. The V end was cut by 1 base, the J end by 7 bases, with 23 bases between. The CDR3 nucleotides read TGTGCCAGCAGCTTGTTCGCGGGGGAGAGGGGGGGAAGGACCCAGTACTTC. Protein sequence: CASSLFAGERGGRTQYF.

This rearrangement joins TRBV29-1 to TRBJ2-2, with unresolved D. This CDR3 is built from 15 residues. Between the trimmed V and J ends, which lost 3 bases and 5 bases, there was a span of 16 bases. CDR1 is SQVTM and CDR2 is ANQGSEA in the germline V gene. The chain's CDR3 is CSVDSAKQETGELFF. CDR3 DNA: TGCAGCGTTGATTCGGCTAAGCAAGAGACCGGGGAGCTGTTTTTT.

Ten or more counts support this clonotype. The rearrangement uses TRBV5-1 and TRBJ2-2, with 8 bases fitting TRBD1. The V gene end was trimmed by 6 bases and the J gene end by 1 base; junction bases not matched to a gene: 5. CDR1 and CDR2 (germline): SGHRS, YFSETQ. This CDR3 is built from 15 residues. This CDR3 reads CASMIGTGNTGELFF. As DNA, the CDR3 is TGCGCCAGCATGATTGGGACAGGGAACACCGGGGAGCTGTTTTTT.

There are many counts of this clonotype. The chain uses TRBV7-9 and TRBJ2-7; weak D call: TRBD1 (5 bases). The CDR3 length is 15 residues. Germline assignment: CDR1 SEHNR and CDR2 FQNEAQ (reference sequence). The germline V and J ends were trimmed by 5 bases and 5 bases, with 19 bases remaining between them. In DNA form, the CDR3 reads TGTGCCAGCAGCCTATCCGACTGGGGCACTCACGAGCAGTACTTC. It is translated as CASSLSDWGTHEQYF.

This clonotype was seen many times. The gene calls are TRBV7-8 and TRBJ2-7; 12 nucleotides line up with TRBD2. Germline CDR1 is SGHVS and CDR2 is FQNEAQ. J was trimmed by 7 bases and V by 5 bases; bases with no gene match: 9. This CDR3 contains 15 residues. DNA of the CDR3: TGTGCCAGCAGCGAAAAGACTAGCGGGAGATCGGAGCAGTACTTC. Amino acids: CASSEKTSGRSEQYF.

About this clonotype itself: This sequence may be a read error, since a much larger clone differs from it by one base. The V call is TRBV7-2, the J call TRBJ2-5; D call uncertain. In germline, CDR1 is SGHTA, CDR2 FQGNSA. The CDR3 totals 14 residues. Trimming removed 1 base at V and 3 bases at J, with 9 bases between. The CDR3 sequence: CASSLVIYEETQYF. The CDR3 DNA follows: TGTGCCAGCAGCTTAGTTATTTACGAAGAGACCCAGTACTTC.

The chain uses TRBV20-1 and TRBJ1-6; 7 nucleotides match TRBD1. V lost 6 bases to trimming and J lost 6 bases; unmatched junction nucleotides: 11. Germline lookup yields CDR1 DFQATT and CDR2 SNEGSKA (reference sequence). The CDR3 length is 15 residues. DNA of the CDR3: TGCAGTGCGAAGTCCACAGGGGCGGTTAATTCACCCCTCCACTTT. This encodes CSAKSTGAVNSPLHF.

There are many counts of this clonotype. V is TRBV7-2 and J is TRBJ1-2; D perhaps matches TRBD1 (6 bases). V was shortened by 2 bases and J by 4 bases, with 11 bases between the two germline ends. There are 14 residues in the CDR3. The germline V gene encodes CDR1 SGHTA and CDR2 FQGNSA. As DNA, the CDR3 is TGTGCCAGCAGCTTATCAGGGGCCGGCTATGGCTACACCTTC. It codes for CASSLSGAGYGYTF.

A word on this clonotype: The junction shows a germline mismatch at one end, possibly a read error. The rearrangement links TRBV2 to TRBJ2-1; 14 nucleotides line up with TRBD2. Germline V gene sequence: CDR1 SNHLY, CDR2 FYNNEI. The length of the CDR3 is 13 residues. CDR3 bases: TGTGCCAGCAGTCCCGGGACTAGCGGGAGAGAAATTTTC. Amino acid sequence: CASSPGTSGREIF.

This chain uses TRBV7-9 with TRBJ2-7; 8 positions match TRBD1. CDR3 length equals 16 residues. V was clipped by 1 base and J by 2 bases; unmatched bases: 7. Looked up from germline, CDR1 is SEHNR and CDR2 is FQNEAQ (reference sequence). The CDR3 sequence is CASSLEIGTGTYEQYF. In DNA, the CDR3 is TGTGCCAGCAGCTTAGAAATCGGGACAGGCACCTACGAGCAGTACTTC.

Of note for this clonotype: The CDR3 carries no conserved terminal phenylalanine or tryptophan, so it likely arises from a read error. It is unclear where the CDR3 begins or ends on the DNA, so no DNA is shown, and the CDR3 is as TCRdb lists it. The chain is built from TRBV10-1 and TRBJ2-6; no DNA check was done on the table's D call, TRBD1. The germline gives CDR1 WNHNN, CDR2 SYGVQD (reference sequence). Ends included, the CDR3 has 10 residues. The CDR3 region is CASRGQGVTS.

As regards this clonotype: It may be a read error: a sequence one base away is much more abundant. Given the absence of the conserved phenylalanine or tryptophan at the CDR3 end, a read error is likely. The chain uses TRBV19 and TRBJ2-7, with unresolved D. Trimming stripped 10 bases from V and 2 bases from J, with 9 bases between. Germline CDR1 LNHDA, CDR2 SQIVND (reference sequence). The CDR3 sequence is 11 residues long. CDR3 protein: CATSSAYEQYL. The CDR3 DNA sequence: TGTGCCACCTCCTCTGCCTACGAGCAGTACCTC.

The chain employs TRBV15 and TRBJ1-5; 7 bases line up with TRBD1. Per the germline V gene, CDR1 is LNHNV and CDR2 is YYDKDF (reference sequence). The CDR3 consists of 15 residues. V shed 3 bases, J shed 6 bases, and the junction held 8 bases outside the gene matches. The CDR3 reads CATSSYGTAFQPQHF. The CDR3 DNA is TGTGCCACCAGCAGCTACGGGACAGCTTTTCAGCCCCAGCATTTT.